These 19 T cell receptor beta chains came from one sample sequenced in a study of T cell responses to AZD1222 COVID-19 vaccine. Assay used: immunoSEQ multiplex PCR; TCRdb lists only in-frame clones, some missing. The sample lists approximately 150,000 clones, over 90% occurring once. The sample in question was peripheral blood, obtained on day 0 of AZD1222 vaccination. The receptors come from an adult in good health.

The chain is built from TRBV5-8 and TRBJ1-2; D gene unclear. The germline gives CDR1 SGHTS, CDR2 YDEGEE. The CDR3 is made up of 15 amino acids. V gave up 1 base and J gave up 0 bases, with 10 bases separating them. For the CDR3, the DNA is TGTGCCAGCAGCTTGTGGTCCGTGACTAACTATGGCTACACCTTC. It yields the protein CASSLWSVTNYGYTF. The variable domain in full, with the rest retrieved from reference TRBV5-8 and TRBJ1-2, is EAGVTQSPTHLIKTRGQQATLRCSPISGHTSVYWYQQALGLGLQFLLWYDEGEERNRGNFPPRFSGRQFPNYSSELNVNALELEDSALYLCASSLWSVTNYGYTFGSGTRLTVV.

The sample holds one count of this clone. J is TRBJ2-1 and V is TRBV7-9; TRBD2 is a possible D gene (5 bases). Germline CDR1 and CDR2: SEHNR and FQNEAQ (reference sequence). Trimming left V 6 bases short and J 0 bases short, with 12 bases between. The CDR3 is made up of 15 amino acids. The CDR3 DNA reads TGTGCCAGCAGTCCCCGGGGAAGCTCCTACAATGAGCAGTTCTTC. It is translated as CASSPRGSSYNEQFF. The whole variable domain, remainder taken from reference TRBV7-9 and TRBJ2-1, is DTGVSQNPRHKITKRGQNVTFRCDPISEHNRLYWYRQTLGQGPEFLTYFQNEAQLEKSRLLSDRFSAERPKGSFSTLEIQRTEQGDSAMYLCASSPRGSSYNEQFFGPGTRLTVL.

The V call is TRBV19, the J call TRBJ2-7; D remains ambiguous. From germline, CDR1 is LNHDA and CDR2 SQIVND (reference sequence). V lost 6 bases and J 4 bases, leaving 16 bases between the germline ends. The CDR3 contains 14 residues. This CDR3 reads CASSALEVGYEQYF. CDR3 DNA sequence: TGTGCCAGTAGCGCTCTCGAGGTTGGGTACGAGCAGTACTTC.

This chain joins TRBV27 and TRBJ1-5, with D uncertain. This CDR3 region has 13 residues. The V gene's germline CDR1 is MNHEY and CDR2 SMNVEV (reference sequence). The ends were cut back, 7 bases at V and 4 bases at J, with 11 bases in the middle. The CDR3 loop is CASMSGMNQPQHF. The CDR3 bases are TGTGCCAGCATGTCGGGGATGAATCAGCCCCAGCATTTT.

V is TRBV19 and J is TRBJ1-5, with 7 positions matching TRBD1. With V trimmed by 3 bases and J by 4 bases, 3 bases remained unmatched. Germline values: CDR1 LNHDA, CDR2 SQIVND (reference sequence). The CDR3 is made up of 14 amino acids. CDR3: CASSIGQENQPQHF. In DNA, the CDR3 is TGTGCCAGTAGTATTGGACAGGAGAATCAGCCCCAGCATTTT. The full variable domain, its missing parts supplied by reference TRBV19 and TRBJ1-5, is DGGITQSPKYLFRKEGQNVTLSCEQNLNHDAMYWYRQDPGQGLRLIYYSQIVNDFQKGDIAEGYSVSREKKESFPLTVTSAQKNPTAFYLCASSIGQENQPQHFGDGTRLSIL.

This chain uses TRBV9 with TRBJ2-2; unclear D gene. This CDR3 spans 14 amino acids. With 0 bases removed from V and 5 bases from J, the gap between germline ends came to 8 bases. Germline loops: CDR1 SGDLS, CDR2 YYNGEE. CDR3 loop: CASSVAVGTGELFF. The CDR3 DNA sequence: TGTGCCAGCAGCGTAGCTGTAGGAACCGGGGAGCTGTTTTTT.

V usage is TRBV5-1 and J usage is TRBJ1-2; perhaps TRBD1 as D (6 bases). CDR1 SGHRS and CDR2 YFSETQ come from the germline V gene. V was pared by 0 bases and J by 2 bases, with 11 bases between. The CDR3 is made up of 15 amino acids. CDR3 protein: CASSLDTGRNYGYTF. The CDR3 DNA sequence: TGCGCCAGCAGCTTGGATACAGGGAGGAACTATGGCTACACCTTC. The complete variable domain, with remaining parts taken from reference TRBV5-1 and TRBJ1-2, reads KAGVTQTPRYLIKTRGQQVTLSCSPISGHRSVSWYQQTPGQGLQFLFEYFSETQRNKGNFPGRFSGRQFSNSRSEMNVSTLELGDSALYLCASSLDTGRNYGYTFGSGTRLTVV.

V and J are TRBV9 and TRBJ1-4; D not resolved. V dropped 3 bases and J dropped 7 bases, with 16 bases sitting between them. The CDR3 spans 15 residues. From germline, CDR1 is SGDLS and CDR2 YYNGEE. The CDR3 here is CASSDSPQAGEKLFF. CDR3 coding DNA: TGTGCCAGCAGCGACAGTCCTCAGGCCGGTGAAAAACTGTTTTTT.

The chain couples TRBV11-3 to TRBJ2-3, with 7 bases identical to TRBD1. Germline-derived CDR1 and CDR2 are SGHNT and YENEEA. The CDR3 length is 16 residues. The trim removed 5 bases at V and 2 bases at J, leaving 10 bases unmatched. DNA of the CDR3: TGTGCCAGCAGCAAAGGGGGACAGTGGATCACAGATACGCAGTATTTT. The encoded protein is CASSKGGQWITDTQYF.

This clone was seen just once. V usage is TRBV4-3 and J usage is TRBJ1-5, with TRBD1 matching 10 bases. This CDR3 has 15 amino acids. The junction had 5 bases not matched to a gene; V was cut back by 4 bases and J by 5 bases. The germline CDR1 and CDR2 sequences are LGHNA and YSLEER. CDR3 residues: CASSPTGTGDQPQHF. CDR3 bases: TGCGCCAGCAGCCCGACCGGGACAGGGGATCAGCCCCAGCATTTT.

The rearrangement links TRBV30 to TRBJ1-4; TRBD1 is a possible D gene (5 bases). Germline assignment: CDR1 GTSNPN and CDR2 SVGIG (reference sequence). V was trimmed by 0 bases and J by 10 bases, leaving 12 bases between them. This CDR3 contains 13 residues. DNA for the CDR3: TGTGCCTGGAGTGTAACAGGTACTGGAAAACTGTTTTTT. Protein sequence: CAWSVTGTGKLFF. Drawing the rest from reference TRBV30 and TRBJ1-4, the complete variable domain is SQTIHQWPATLVQPVGSPLSLECTVEGTSNPNLYWYRQAAGRGLQLLFYSVGIGQISSEVPQNLSASRPQDRQFILSSKKLLLSDSGFYLCAWSVTGTGKLFFGSGTQLSVL.

The CDR3 region is CASSKRPRLAGVQETQYF. CDR3 nucleotide sequence: TGTGCCAGCAGCAAACGACCCCGACTAGCGGGAGTCCAGGAGACCCAGTACTTC. The chain carries TRBV21-1 and TRBJ2-5; TRBD2 reflects the table's D call only, with no check against the DNA. TRBV21-1 has pseudogene status. The CDR3 covers 18 residues.

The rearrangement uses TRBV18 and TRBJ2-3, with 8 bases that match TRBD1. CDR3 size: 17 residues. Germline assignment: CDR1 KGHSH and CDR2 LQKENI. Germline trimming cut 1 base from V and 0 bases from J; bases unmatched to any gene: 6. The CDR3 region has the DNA TGTGCCAGCTCACCACTTTACCGGACAGGGAGCACAGATACGCAGTATTTT. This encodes CASSPLYRTGSTDTQYF.

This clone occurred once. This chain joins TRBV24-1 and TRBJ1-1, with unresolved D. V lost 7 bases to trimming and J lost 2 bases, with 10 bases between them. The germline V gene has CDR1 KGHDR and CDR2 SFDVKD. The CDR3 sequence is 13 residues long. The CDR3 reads CATSPGFNTEAFF. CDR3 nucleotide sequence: TGTGCCACCAGCCCCGGATTTAACACTGAAGCTTTCTTT.

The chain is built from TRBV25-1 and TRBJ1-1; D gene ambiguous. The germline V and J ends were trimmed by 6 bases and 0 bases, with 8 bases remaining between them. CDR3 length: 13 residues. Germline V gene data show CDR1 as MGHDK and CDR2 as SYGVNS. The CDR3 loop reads CASRYGMNTEAFF. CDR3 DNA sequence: TGTGCCAGCAGGTACGGGATGAACACTGAAGCTTTCTTT.

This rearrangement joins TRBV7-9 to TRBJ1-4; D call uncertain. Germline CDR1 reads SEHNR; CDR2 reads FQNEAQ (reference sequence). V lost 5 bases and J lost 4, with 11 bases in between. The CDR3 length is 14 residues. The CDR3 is CASSPGQLNEKLFF. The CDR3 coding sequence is TGTGCCAGCAGCCCGGGCCAGCTTAATGAAAAACTGTTTTTT. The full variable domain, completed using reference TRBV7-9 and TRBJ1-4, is DTGVSQNPRHKITKRGQNVTFRCDPISEHNRLYWYRQTLGQGPEFLTYFQNEAQLEKSRLLSDRFSAERPKGSFSTLEIQRTEQGDSAMYLCASSPGQLNEKLFFGSGTQLSVL.

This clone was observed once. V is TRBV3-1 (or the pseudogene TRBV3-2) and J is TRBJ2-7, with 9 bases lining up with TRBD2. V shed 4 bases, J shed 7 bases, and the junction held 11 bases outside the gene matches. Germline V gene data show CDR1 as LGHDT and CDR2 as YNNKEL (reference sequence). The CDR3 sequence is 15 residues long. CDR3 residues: CASSLRASGAGEQYF. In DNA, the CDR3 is TGTGCCAGCAGCCTGAGGGCTAGCGGGGCGGGGGAGCAGTACTTC.

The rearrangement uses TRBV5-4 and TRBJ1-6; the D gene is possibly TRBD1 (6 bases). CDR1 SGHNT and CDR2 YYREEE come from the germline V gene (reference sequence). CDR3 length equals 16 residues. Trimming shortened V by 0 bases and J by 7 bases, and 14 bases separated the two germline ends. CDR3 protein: CASSLEKGGPNSPLHF. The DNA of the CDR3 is TGTGCCAGCAGCTTGGAGAAGGGGGGTCCGAATTCACCCCTCCACTTT.

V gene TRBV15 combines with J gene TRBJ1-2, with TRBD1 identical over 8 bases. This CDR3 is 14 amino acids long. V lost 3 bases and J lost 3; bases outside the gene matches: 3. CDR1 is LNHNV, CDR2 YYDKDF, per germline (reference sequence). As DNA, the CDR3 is TGTGCCACCAGCAGGGACAGGGAATACTATGGCTACACCTTC. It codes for CATSRDREYYGYTF.